Sequencing of this TCR beta chain was carried out in a study of blood T cell repertoires in COVID-19. Background on the study: Researchers got acute and convalescent COVID-19 samples from the United States, Italy and Spain. Sources were T cells, B-cell-depleted T cells, or PBMCs; the material itself was cDNA or gDNA.

Authors' methods: Amplification with reference gene primers provided the estimates of nucleated cell counts. Measured with immunoSEQ multiplex PCR; TCRdb has only the in-frame clones, and not every one. The D gene and trimming were derived from the DNA, and the V and J assignments and clone size from that table. This sample carries about 100,000 clones, 70% to 90% of them seen once, and the ten largest clones take 2.1%. The CDR3 length is 15 residues. V lost 0 bases and J lost 3; bases outside the gene matches: 3. Germline V gene lookup returns CDR1 SGHRS and CDR2 YFSETQ. The chain employs TRBV5-1 and TRBJ2-5; 9 nucleotides match TRBD2. The TCR originated in a human donor in a cohort sampled during active COVID-19. The sample consisted of peripheral blood. For the CDR3, the DNA is TGCGCCAGCAGCTTGGGTCCTAGCGGGGAAGAGACCCAGTACTTC. It encodes CASSLGPSGEETQYF.